Detailed here is one T cell receptor beta chain. The antigen remains undetermined. PCR primers comprised 60 Vbeta and 13 Jbeta primers. Profiling relied on immunoSEQ multiplex PCR, and the TCRdb table lists in-frame clones only, not all of them. The sample lists 150,000 to 200,000 clones, roughly 74% occurring once. The record originates from a study of cytomegalovirus exposure and HLA in healthy donors. Study-wide findings and caveats: Sequencing depth across donors, presence/absence analyses assumed, was roughly uniform. In vitro confirmation showed a few CMV-associated chains to be CMV antigen specific.

The V gene lost 2 bases and the J gene lost 7 bases, with 23 bases spanning the gap. The germline V gene encodes CDR1 SNHLY and CDR2 FYNNEI. The CDR3 loop spans 17 amino acids. Sequenced sample: PBMCs. The chain links TRBV2 to TRBJ1-2; D not resolved. The TCR comes from a woman between 25 and 40 years old in good health and CMV-seropositive. Written as DNA, the CDR3 is TGTGCCAGCAGTGAATTGGGTGCAGGAGGCTTTAGTGGTGGCTACACCTTC. Its translation is CASSELGAGGFSGGYTF.